This passage covers 17 T cell receptor beta chains from one sample sequenced in a study of blood T cell repertoires in COVID-19. The table came from immunoSEQ multiplex PCR; TCRdb's copy has only in-frame clones and leaves some out. This sample has about 110,000 clones, with more than 80% found just once. The sample comprised peripheral blood. These receptors came from a woman aged 45-65 years with acute or convalescent COVID-19.

This clone has only a few counts. The rearrangement links TRBV18 to TRBJ2-1; maybe TRBD2 (6 bases). Trimming stripped 0 bases from V and 8 bases from J, with 8 bases between. The CDR3 extends over 13 amino acids. Germline values: CDR1 KGHSH, CDR2 LQKENI. CDR3 DNA: TGTGCCAGCTCACCACCGGGGAGGCATGAGCAGTTCTTC. Its protein is CASSPPGRHEQFF.

CDR3 sequence reads: CATLGLAGHQETQYF. DNA for the CDR3: TGTGCCACCTTGGGACTAGCGGGGCACCAAGAGACCCAGTACTTC. The chain is built from TRBV15 and TRBJ2-5, with TRBD2 identical over 13 bases. This CDR3 comprises 15 residues. Germline CDR1 reads LNHNV; CDR2 reads YYDKDF (reference sequence). The junction had 3 bases not matched to a gene; V was cut back by 8 bases and J by 0 bases.

The chain joins TRBV7-9 to TRBJ2-5, with 7 bases aligning to TRBD2. Germline CDR1 is SEHNR and CDR2 is FQNEAQ (reference sequence). V shed 1 base, J shed 2 bases, and the junction held 7 bases outside the gene matches. There are 16 residues in the CDR3. The CDR3 sequence: CASSLEVGGIQETQYF. CDR3 nucleotides: TGTGCCAGCAGCTTAGAGGTGGGAGGGATACAAGAGACCCAGTACTTC.

This clone has just one count. J is TRBJ2-7 and V is TRBV7-8, with TRBD1 identical over 8 bases. CDR3 length: 16 residues. Germline lookup yields CDR1 SGHVS and CDR2 FQNEAQ. The V and J ends lost 5 bases and 2 bases, in that order; junction bases with no gene match: 11. CDR3 sequence: CASSLETGEDTYEQYF. The CDR3 DNA reads TGTGCCAGCAGCCTTGAGACAGGGGAGGATACCTACGAGCAGTACTTC.

This clone was picked up one time. V gene TRBV5-1 combines with J gene TRBJ2-3; D possibly corresponds to TRBD2 (5 bases). Germline loops: CDR1 SGHRS, CDR2 YFSETQ. The CDR3 sequence is 12 residues long. V dropped 5 bases and J dropped 2 bases, with 6 bases sitting between them. This CDR3 reads CASREDTDTQYF. DNA for the CDR3: TGCGCCAGCAGGGAGGACACAGATACGCAGTATTTT.

J is TRBJ1-5 and V is TRBV6-2 or TRBV6-3, with 7 positions matching TRBD1. The J segment lost 5 bases and the V segment lost 5 bases, leaving 21 bases of the junction unmatched. Germline CDR1 and CDR2: MNHEY and SVGEGT. This CDR3 has 19 amino acids. The CDR3 here is CASSPTGALFGVLDQPQHF. CDR3 in DNA: TGTGCCAGCAGTCCCACAGGGGCCCTATTTGGGGTCTTAGATCAGCCCCAGCATTTT.

V is TRBV7-3 and J is TRBJ2-3; 8 nucleotides agree with TRBD2. Trimming removed 3 bases from V and 6 bases from J; junction bases left unmatched: 8. The germline gives CDR1 SGHTA, CDR2 FQGTGA. The CDR3 has 15 residues. As DNA, the CDR3 is TGTGCCAGCAGCTTGACCGGGAGGGCAGGGGATACGCAGTATTTT. Its protein is CASSLTGRAGDTQYF.

In this sample, this clone turned up once. CDR3 bases: TGTGCCAGCAGTTTCTACCAGACAGGGGACACCGGGGAGCTGTTTTTT. It specifies CASSFYQTGDTGELFF. The gene calls are TRBV6-5 and TRBJ2-2, with 8 bases that match TRBD1. V gave up 4 bases and J gave up 3 bases; unmatched junction bases: 7. The CDR3 is 16 residues long. Germline V gene data show CDR1 as MNHEY and CDR2 as SVGAGI.

The V gene is TRBV5-1, the J gene TRBJ2-5, with 9 nucleotides matching TRBD1. Germline V lookup: CDR1 SGHRS, CDR2 YFSETQ. Trimming at V came to 4 bases and at J to 3 bases, leaving 4 bases not matched to a gene. The CDR3 runs 14 residues. The CDR3: CASSRQGEKETQYF. CDR3 DNA sequence: TGCGCCAGCAGCCGACAGGGGGAGAAAGAGACCCAGTACTTC.

V is TRBV7-3 and J is TRBJ1-2, with D hard to call. The CDR3 consists of 15 residues. Germline V gene data show CDR1 as SGHTA and CDR2 as FQGTGA. With 2 bases removed from V and 8 bases from J, the gap between germline ends came to 18 bases. The CDR3 DNA is TGTGCCAGCAGCTTATCCCTTCGGGATCCGAGGGGCTACACCTTC. Protein product: CASSLSLRDPRGYTF.

Only one count was recorded for this clone. V usage is TRBV9 and J usage is TRBJ1-1, with D tentatively TRBD1 (6 bases). V was pared by 4 bases and J by 5 bases, with 15 bases between. This CDR3 has 14 residues. Germline CDR1 reads SGDLS; CDR2 reads YYNGEE. CDR3 protein: CASSSEGRGTEAFF. CDR3 DNA: TGTGCCAGCAGCTCCGAAGGGAGGGGGACTGAAGCTTTCTTT.

J is TRBJ2-3 and V is TRBV24-1, with 7 positions matching TRBD2. Germline CDR1 is KGHDR and CDR2 is SFDVKD. Unmatched junction bases numbered 8, after V lost 6 bases and J lost 3 bases. The CDR3 is 15 amino acids. The CDR3 loop reads CATSTVGRGTDTQYF. As DNA, the CDR3 is TGTGCCACCAGTACAGTAGGGAGGGGTACAGATACGCAGTATTTT.

The chain combines TRBV28 with TRBJ2-3; a possible D gene is TRBD2 (6 bases). Between the trimmed V and J ends, which lost 3 bases and 4 bases, there was a span of 14 bases. The CDR3 runs 15 residues. The germline CDR1 and CDR2 sequences are MDHEN and SYDVKM. This chain's CDR3 is CASSLFRERADTQYF. The CDR3 DNA reads as TGTGCCAGCAGTTTGTTTCGGGAGCGGGCAGATACGCAGTATTTT.

V usage is TRBV6-2 or TRBV6-3 and J usage is TRBJ2-4; 8 bases align to TRBD1. This CDR3 is built from 15 residues. V gave up 4 bases and J gave up 6 bases; unmatched junction bases: 8. The germline gives CDR1 MNHEY, CDR2 SVGEGT. The CDR3 sequence: CASSLTGTGVNIQYF. Here the CDR3 DNA reads TGTGCCAGCAGTTTAACCGGGACAGGAGTAAACATTCAGTACTTC.

This clone was recorded a few times. V gene TRBV19 combines with J gene TRBJ1-5; D is undetermined. The germline CDR1 and CDR2 sequences are LNHDA and SQIVND (reference sequence). The CDR3 runs to 13 residues. Trimming shortened V by 6 bases and J by 6 bases, and 12 bases separated the two germline ends. This chain's CDR3 is CASRPSSGQPQHF. The CDR3 DNA reads as TGTGCCAGTAGGCCATCGTCAGGTCAGCCCCAGCATTTT.

The V call is TRBV9, the J call TRBJ2-7; TRBD2 is a possible D gene (5 bases). This CDR3 is built from 14 residues. V gave up 3 bases and J gave up 4 bases, with 14 bases separating them. The germline V gene encodes CDR1 SGDLS and CDR2 YYNGEE. CDR3 protein: CASSGESPPYEQYF. Here the CDR3 DNA reads TGTGCCAGCAGCGGGGAGTCCCCCCCATACGAGCAGTACTTC. Based on the CDR3 plus reference TRBV9 and TRBJ2-7, the full variable domain is DSGVTQTPKHLITATGQRVTLRCSPRSGDLSVYWYQQSLDQGLQFLIQYYNGEERAKGNILERFSAQQFPDLHSELNLSSLELGDSALYFCASSGESPPYEQYFGPGTRLTVT.

J is TRBJ1-2 and V is TRBV3-1 (or the pseudogene TRBV3-2), with D unresolved. This CDR3 has 15 amino acids. Germline lookup yields CDR1 LGHDT and CDR2 YNNKEL (reference sequence). V lost 1 base to trimming and J lost 3 bases, with 12 bases between them. CDR3 loop: CASSQGVGVYYGYTF. The DNA for the CDR3 is TGTGCCAGCAGCCAAGGAGTCGGGGTGTACTATGGCTACACCTTC.